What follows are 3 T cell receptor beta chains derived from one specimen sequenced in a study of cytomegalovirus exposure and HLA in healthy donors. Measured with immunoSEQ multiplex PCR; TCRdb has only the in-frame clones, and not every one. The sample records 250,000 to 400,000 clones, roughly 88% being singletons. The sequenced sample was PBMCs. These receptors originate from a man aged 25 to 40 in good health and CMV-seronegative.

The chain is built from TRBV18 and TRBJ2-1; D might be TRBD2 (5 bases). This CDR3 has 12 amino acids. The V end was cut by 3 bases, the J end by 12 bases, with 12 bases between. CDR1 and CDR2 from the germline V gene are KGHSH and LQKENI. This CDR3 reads CASSPGREGQFF. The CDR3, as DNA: TGTGCCAGCTCACCGGGCCGGGAAGGGCAGTTCTTC.

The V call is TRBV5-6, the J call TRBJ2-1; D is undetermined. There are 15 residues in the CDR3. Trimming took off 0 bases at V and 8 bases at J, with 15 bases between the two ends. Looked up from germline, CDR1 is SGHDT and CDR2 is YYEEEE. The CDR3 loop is CASSLGARFDDEQFF. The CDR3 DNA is TGTGCCAGCAGCTTGGGCGCTAGATTCGACGATGAGCAGTTCTTC.

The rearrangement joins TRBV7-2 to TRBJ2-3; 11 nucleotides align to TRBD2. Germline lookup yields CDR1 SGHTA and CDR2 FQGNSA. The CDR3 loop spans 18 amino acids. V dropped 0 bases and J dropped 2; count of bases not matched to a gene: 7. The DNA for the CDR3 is TGTGCCAGCAGCTTAGCCTTACTAGCGGGGGACCCCACAGATACGCAGTATTTT. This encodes CASSLALLAGDPTDTQYF.